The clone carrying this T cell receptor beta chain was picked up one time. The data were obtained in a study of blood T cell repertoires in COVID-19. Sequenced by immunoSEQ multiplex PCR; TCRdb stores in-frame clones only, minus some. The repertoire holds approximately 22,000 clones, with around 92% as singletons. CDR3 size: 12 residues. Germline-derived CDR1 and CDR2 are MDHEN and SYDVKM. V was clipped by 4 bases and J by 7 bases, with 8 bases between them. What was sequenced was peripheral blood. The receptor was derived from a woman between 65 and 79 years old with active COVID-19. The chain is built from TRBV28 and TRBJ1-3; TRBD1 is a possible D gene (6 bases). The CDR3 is CASSSQGNTIYF. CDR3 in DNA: TGTGCCAGCAGTTCCCAGGGGAACACCATATATTTT.